This is a list of T cell receptor beta chains from one sample in a study of beta chain features in type 1 diabetes. Method: immunoSEQ multiplex PCR; TCRdb's copy keeps in-frame clones and lacks some. The sample shows 200,000 to 250,000 clones, approximately 15% of them seen only once. The sequencing input was naive CD4+ T cells from blood. These TCRs come from a man younger than 40 with type 1 diabetes. CDR3s include the opening cysteine and the closing phenylalanine or tryptophan. A D gene is named only where the DNA matches it firmly. Clone sizes are given selectively: once, few, many, or a class where the clone is expanded.

abundance,j_gene,v_gene,d_gene,CDR3aa,CDR3nt
once,TRBJ1-4,TRBV4-1,NA,CASSQEGLGWDEKLFF,TGCGCCAGCAGCCAAGAGGGGCTGGGGTGGGATGAAAAACTGTTTTTT
NA,TRBJ2-3,TRBV19,TRBD1,CASRDRRLDTQYF,TGTGCCAGCCGGGACAGGAGGCTTGATACGCAGTATTTT
NA,TRBJ2-2,TRBV18,TRBD1,CASSPDRATTGELFF,TGTGCCAGCTCACCAGACAGGGCAACGACCGGGGAGCTGTTTTTT
NA,TRBJ2-5,TRBV7-9,NA,CASSLDPGSDQETQYF,TGTGCCAGCAGCTTAGATCCAGGGTCCGATCAAGAGACCCAGTACTTC
NA,TRBJ2-7,TRBV11-2,NA,CASSSIDKVSYEQYF,TGTGCCAGCAGCTCGATCGACAAGGTCTCCTACGAGCAGTACTTC
few,TRBJ2-7,TRBV7-8,NA,CASSFAALKYEQYF,TGTGCCAGCAGCTTTGCGGCCCTCAAGTACGAGCAGTACTTC
NA,TRBJ1-2,TRBV30,TRBD1,CAWSPPGGNYGYTF,TGTGCCTGGAGTCCCCCAGGGGGTAACTATGGCTACACCTTC
NA,TRBJ2-7,TRBV30,NA,CAWSRQTSYEQYF,TGTGCCTGGAGCCGACAGACCTCCTACGAGCAGTACTTC
few,TRBJ1-2,TRBV4-2,TRBD1,CASSHGTGWGYTF,TGTGCCAGCAGCCACGGGACAGGGTGGGGCTACACCTTC
few,TRBJ2-5,TRBV18,TRBD1,CASSPRDRTMETQYF,TGTGCCAGCTCACCTCGGGACAGGACAATGGAGACCCAGTACTTC
NA,TRBJ2-5,TRBV29-1,NA,CSGQQETQYF,TGCAGCGGGCAACAAGAGACCCAGTACTTC
NA,TRBJ1-1,TRBV9,TRBD1,CASSVGQGGTEAFF,TGTGCCAGCAGCGTCGGACAGGGTGGCACTGAAGCTTTCTTT
NA,TRBJ1-1,TRBV5-1,NA,CASSLGAAGNTEAFF,TGCGCCAGCAGCTTGGGTGCTGCGGGGAACACTGAAGCTTTCTTT
NA,TRBJ2-7,TRBV27,NA,CASSFLPGGSYEQYF,TGTGCCAGCAGTTTTCTCCCAGGGGGGTCCTACGAGCAGTACTTC
NA,TRBJ2-3,TRBV6-1,TRBD2,CASSLLAGGTDTQYF,TGTGCCAGCAGCTTACTAGCGGGAGGGACAGATACGCAGTATTTT
once,TRBJ1-2,TRBV6-5,TRBD1,CASSYVSARGEDGYTF,TGTGCCAGCAGTTACGTTAGTGCCAGGGGGGAAGATGGCTACACCTTC
NA,TRBJ1-1,TRBV5-1,TRBD1,CASSPGQGRNTEAFF,TGCGCCAGCAGCCCAGGACAGGGGAGGAACACTGAAGCTTTCTTT
few,TRBJ2-7,TRBV18,NA,CASSPPPESYEQYF,TGTGCCAGCTCACCACCCCCGGAGTCCTACGAGCAGTACTTC
NA,TRBJ1-5,TRBV9,NA,CASSAGAFGNQPQHF,TGTGCCAGCAGCGCTGGGGCTTTTGGCAATCAGCCCCAGCATTTT
NA,TRBJ2-3,TRBV19,NA,CASSIDRGGPDTQYF,TGTGCCAGTAGTATAGATCGCGGAGGCCCAGATACGCAGTATTTT
NA,TRBJ2-1,TRBV19,NA,CASSILASEQFF,TGTGCCAGTAGTATACTAGCATCGGAGCAGTTCTTC
few,TRBJ1-3,TRBV6-5,TRBD1,CASIGAGGSGNTIYF,TGTGCCAGCATCGGGGCAGGGGGCTCTGGAAACACCATATATTTT
few,TRBJ2-3,TRBV5-1,TRBD2,CASSFGGGAGTDTQYF,TGCGCCAGCAGCTTCGGCGGGGGGGCCGGCACAGATACGCAGTATTTT
NA,TRBJ2-7,TRBV19,NA,CASSIAVQSYEQYF,TGTGCCAGTAGTATAGCGGTACAGAGCTACGAGCAGTACTTC
NA,TRBJ2-5,TRBV5-1,TRBD2,CASRPGGSGETQYF,TGCGCCAGCAGACCCGGCGGGAGCGGTGAGACCCAGTACTTC
NA,TRBJ2-2,TRBV19,NA,CASRGQGTGPTGELFF,TGTGCCAGTAGGGGGCAGGGGACCGGGCCCACCGGGGAGCTGTTTTTT
NA,TRBJ2-3,TRBV29-1,TRBD2,CSVEGRLAVTDTQYF,TGCAGCGTTGAAGGGCGACTAGCGGTCACAGATACGCAGTATTTT
few,TRBJ1-6,TRBV19,NA,CASSILTDNSPLHF,TGTGCCAGTAGTATATTAACAGATAATTCACCCCTCCACTTT
NA,TRBJ1-2,TRBV5-1,TRBD1,CASSPLTGGHAYGYTF,TGCGCCAGCAGCCCCCTTACAGGGGGCCACGCCTATGGCTACACCTTC
few,TRBJ2-5,TRBV28,NA,CASSFPVGHPGGETQYF,TGTGCCAGCAGTTTCCCTGTAGGACACCCCGGAGGGGAGACCCAGTACTTC
NA,TRBJ2-1,TRBV6-5,TRBD1,CASRGTGRNEQFF,TGTGCCAGCAGAGGGACAGGGAGAAATGAGCAGTTCTTC
few,TRBJ2-1,TRBV5-5,NA,CASSPWGDEQFF,TGTGCCAGCAGCCCCTGGGGGGATGAGCAGTTCTTC
few,TRBJ2-7,TRBV11-2,NA,CASSLDQWASIYEQYF,TGTGCCAGCAGCTTAGATCAGTGGGCTTCGATTTACGAGCAGTACTTC